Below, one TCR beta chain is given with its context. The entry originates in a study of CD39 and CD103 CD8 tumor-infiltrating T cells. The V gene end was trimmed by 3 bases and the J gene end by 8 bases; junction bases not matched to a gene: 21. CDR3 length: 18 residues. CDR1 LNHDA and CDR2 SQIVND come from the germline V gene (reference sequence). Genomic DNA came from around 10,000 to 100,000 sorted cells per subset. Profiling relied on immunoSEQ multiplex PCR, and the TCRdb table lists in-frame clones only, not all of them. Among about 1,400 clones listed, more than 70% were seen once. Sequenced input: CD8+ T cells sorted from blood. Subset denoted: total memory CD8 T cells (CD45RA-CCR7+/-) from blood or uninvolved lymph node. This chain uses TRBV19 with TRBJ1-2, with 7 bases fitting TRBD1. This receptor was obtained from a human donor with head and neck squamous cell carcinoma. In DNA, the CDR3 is TGTGCCAGTAGTATCGGGGTGGTCTGGAGGGGGCAAGAAGAGGGCTACACCTTC. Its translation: CASSIGVVWRGQEEGYTF.